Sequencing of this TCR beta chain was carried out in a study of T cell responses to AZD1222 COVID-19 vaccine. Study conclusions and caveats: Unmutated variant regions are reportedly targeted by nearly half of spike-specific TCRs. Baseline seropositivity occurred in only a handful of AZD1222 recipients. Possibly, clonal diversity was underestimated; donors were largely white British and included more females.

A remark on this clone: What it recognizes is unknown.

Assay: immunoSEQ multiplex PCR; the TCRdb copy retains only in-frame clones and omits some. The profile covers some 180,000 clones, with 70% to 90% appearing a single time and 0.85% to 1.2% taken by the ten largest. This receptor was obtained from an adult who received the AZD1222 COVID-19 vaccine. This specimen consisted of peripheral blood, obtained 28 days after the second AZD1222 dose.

CDR3 nucleotides: TGTGCCAGCGGGGGGGGAGGCGATGAGCAGTTCTTC. Its protein is CASGGGGDEQFF. V and J are TRBV7-2 and TRBJ2-1, with TRBD2 matching over 7 bases. The CDR3 runs to 12 residues. Losses at the gene ends were 8 bases for V and 8 bases for J; bases not matched to a gene: 6. CDR1 and CDR2 from the germline V gene are SGHTA and FQGNSA.